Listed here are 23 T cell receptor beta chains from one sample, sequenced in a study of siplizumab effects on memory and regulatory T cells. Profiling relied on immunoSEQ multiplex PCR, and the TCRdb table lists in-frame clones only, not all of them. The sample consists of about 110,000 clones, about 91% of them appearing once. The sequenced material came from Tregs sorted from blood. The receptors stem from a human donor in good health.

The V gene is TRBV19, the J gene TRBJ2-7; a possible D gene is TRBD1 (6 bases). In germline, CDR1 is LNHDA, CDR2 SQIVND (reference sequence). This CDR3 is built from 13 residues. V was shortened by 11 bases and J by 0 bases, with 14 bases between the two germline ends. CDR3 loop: CASGDASSYEQYF. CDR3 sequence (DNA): TGTGCCTCAGGGGACGCCAGCTCCTACGAGCAGTACTTC.

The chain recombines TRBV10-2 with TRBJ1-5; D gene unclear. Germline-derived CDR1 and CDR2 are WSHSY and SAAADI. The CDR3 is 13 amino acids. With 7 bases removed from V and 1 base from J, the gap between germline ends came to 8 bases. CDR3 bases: TGCGCCAGCAAGGGAGCGAGCAATCAGCCCCAGCATTTT. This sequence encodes CASKGASNQPQHF.

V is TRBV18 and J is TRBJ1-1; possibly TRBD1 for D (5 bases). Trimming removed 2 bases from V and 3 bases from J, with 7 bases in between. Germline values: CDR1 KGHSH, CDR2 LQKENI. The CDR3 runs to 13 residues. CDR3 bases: TGTGCCAGCTCACCAGGGGCGGACACTGAAGCTTTCTTT. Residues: CASSPGADTEAFF.

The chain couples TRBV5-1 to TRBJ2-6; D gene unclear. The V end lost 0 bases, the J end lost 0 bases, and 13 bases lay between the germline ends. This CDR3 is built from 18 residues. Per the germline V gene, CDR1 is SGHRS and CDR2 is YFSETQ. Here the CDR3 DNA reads TGCGCCAGCAGCTTGGACGGTTCGTATAGCTCTGGGGCCAACGTCCTGACTTTC. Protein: CASSLDGSYSSGANVLTF.

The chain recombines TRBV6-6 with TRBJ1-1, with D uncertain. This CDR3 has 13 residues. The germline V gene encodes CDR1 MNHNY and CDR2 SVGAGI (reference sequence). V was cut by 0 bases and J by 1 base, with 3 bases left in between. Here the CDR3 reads CASSYSENTEAFF. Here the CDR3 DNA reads TGTGCCAGCAGTTACTCAGAGAACACTGAAGCTTTCTTT.

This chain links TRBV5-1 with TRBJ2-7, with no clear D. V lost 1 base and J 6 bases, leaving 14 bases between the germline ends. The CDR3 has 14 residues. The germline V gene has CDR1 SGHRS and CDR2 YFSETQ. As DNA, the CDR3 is TGCGCCAGCAGCTTGTGGGAACTCTCGGGCGAGCAGTACTTC. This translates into CASSLWELSGEQYF.

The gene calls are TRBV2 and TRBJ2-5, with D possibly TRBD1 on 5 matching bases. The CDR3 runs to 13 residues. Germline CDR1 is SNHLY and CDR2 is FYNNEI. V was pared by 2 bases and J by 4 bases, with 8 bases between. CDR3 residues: CASSERGAETQYF. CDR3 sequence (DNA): TGTGCCAGCAGTGAAAGGGGCGCAGAGACCCAGTACTTC.

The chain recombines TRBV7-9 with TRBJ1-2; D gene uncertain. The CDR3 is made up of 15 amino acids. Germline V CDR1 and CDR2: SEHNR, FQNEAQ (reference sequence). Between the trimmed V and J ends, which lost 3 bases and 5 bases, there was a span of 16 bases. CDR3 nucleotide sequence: TGTGCCAGCAGCTTTGTAGCGGCAGGCCTATATGGCTACACCTTC. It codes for CASSFVAAGLYGYTF.

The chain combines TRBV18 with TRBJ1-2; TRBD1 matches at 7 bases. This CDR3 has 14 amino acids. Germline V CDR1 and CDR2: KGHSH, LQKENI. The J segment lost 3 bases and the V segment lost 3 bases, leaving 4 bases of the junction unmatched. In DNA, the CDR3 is TGTGCCAGCTCACCCGTTCAGGGGGACTATGGCTACACCTTC. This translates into CASSPVQGDYGYTF.

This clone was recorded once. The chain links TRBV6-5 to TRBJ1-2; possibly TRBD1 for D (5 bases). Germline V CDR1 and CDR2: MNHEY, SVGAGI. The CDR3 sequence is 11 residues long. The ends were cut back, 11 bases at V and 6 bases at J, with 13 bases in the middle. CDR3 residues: CAAGGRDGYTF. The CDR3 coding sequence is TGTGCCGCGGGGGGTAGGGATGGCTACACCTTC.

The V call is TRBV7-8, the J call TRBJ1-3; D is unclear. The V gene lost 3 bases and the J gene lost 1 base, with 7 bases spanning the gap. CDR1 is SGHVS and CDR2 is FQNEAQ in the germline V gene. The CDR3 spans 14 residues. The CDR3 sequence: CASSLGISGNTIYF. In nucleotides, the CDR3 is TGTGCCAGCAGCTTGGGGATATCTGGAAACACCATATATTTT.

The CDR3 here is CASSENTSGGETQYF. The CDR3 region has the DNA TGTGCCAGCAGTGAAAATACTAGCGGGGGGGAGACCCAGTACTTC. The rearrangement links TRBV6-1 to TRBJ2-5, with 12 bases fitting TRBD2. Germline CDR1 is MNHNS and CDR2 is SASEGT. The CDR3 loop spans 15 amino acids. The trim removed 2 bases at V and 5 bases at J, leaving 3 bases unmatched.

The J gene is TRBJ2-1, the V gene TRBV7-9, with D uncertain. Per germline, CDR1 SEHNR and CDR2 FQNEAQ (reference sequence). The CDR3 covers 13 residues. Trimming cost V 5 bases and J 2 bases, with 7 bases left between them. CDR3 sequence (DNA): TGTGCCAGCAGCCCAAGGACCTACAATGAGCAGTTCTTC. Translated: CASSPRTYNEQFF.

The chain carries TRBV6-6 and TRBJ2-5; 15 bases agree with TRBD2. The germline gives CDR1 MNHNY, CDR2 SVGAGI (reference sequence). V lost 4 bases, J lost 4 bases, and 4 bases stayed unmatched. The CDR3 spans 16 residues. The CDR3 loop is CASSFPGLAGGETQYF. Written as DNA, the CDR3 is TGTGCCAGCAGTTTTCCGGGACTAGCGGGAGGAGAGACCCAGTACTTC.

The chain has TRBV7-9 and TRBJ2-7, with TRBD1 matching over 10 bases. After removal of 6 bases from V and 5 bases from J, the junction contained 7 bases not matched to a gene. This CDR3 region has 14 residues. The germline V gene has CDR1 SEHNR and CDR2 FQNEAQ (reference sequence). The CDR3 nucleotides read TGTGCCAGCAGTACGGGACAGGGGATGGACGAGCAGTACTTC. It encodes CASSTGQGMDEQYF.

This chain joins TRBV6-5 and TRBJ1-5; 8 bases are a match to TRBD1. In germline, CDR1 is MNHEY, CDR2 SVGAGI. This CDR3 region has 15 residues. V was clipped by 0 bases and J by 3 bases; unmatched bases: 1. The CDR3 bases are TGTGCCAGCAGTTACTCCAGGGGGCCCAATCAGCCCCAGCATTTT. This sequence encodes CASSYSRGPNQPQHF.

CDR3 loop: CASSEWTGWDTQYF. The CDR3 DNA sequence: TGTGCCAGCAGTGAATGGACAGGGTGGGATACGCAGTATTTT. The chain recombines TRBV25-1 with TRBJ2-3; 8 bases fit TRBD1. Germline CDR1 is MGHDK and CDR2 is SYGVNS. This CDR3 is built from 14 residues. Trimming took 1 base from V and 6 from J; bases not matched to a gene: 3.

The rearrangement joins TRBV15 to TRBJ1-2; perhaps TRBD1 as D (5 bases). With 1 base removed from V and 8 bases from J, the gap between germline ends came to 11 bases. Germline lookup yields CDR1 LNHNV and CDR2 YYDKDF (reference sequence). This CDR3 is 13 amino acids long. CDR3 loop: CATSRVDIGGYTF. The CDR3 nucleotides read TGTGCCACCAGCAGAGTGGACATTGGGGGCTACACCTTC. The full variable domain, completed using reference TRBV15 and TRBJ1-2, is DAMVIQNPRYQVTQFGKPVTLSCSQTLNHNVMYWYQQKSSQAPKLLFHYYDKDFNNEADTPDNFQSRRPNTSFCFLDIRSPGLGDTAMYLCATSRVDIGGYTFGSGTRLTVV.

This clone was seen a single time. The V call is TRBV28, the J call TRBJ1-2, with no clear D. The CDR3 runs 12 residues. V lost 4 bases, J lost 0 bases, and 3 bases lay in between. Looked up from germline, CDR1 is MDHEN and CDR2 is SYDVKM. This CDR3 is CASSWANYGYTF. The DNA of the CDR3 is TGTGCCAGCAGTTGGGCTAACTATGGCTACACCTTC.

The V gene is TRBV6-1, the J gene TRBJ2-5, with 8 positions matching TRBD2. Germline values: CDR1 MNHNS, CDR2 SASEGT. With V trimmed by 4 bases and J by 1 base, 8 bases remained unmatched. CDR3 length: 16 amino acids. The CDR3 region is CASSVSLRGGQETQYF. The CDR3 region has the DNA TGTGCCAGCAGTGTTTCTCTACGGGGGGGCCAAGAGACCCAGTACTTC.

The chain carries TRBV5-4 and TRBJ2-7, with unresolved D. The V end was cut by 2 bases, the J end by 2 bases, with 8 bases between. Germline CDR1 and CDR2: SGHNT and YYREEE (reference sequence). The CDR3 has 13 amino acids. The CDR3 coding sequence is TGTGCCAGCAGCTTCGACACAACCTACGAGCAGTACTTC. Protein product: CASSFDTTYEQYF.

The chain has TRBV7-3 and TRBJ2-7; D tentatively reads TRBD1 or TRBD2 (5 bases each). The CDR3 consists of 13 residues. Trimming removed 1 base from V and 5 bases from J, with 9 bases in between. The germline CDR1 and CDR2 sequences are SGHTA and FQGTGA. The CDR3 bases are TGTGCCAGCAGCTTAAAGGGGACCCACGAGCAGTACTTC. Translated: CASSLKGTHEQYF.

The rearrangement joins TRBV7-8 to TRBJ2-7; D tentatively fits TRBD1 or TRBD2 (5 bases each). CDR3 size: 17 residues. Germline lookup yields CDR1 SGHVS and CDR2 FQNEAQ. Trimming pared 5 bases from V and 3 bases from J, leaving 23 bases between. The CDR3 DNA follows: TGTGCCAGCAGCGGGACCGGGACCCCGATGAGGTTCTACGAGCAGTACTTC. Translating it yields CASSGTGTPMRFYEQYF.